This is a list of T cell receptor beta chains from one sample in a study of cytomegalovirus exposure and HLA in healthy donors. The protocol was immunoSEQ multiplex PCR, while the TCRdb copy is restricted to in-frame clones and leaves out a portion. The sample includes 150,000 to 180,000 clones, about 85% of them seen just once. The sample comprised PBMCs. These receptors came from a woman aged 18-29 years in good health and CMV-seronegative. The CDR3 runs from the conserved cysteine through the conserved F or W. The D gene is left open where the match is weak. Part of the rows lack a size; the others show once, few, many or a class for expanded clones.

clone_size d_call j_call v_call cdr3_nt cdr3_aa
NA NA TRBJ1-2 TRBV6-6 TGTGCCAGCAGTTACCCCGACAGTTATGGCTACACCTTC CASSYPDSYGYTF
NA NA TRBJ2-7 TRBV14 TGTGCCAGCAGCCAAGACCTGACACACTACGAGCAGTACTTC CASSQDLTHYEQYF
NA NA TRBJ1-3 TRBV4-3 TGCGCCAGCAGCGGTACAGGACCCCACTCTGGAAACACCATATATTTT CASSGTGPHSGNTIYF
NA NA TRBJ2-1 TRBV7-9 TGTGCCAGCAGCTTGAGAGACAATGAGCAGTTCTTC CASSLRDNEQFF
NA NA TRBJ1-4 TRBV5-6 TGTGCCAGCAGCAACCAGGGGTTGGATAATGAAAAACTGTTTTTT CASSNQGLDNEKLFF
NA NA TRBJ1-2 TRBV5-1 TGCGCCAGCAGCTCGTATTCAGGGAACCATGGCTACACCTTC CASSSYSGNHGYTF
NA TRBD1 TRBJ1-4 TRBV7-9 TGTGCCAGCAGCTCGTGGACAGGGGAACTGTTTTTT CASSSWTGELFF
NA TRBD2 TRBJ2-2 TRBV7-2 TGTGCCAGCAGCTCCGCGGGAGTCAGTGAGCTGTTTTTT CASSSAGVSELFF
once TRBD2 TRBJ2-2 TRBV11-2 TGTGCCAGCAGCCATAGGGCGGGGGACACCGGGGAGCTGTTTTTT CASSHRAGDTGELFF
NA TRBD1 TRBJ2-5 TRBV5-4 TGTGCCAGCAGCTTACAGGGGATCCAAGAGACCCAGTACTTC CASSLQGIQETQYF